The entry that follows covers one T cell receptor (beta chain) sequence. These data are taken from a study of blood T cell repertoires in COVID-19. Original processing notes: Amplification of reference gene primers was used by the study to estimate nucleated cell counts. Only in-frame clones appear in the TCRdb table, and some are missing; sequencing was by immunoSEQ multiplex PCR. Clone size and the V and J calls come from that table; the DNA yielded D and trimming. The sample includes 100,000 or so clones, approximately 86% seen only once; the top ten take under 15%. V lost 4 bases to trimming and J lost 6 bases; unmatched junction nucleotides: 7. The germline CDR1 and CDR2 sequences are SGHAT and FQNNGV. The CDR3 contains 16 residues.

The clonotype originates from a woman aged 55-69 years in a cohort sampled during active or convalescent COVID-19. The gene calls are TRBV11-2 and TRBJ2-3, with TRBD2 matching 13 bases. Input material: peripheral blood. The CDR3 here is CASSSGLAGAGDTQYF. CDR3 DNA: TGTGCCAGCAGCTCCGGACTAGCGGGGGCGGGGGATACGCAGTATTTT.